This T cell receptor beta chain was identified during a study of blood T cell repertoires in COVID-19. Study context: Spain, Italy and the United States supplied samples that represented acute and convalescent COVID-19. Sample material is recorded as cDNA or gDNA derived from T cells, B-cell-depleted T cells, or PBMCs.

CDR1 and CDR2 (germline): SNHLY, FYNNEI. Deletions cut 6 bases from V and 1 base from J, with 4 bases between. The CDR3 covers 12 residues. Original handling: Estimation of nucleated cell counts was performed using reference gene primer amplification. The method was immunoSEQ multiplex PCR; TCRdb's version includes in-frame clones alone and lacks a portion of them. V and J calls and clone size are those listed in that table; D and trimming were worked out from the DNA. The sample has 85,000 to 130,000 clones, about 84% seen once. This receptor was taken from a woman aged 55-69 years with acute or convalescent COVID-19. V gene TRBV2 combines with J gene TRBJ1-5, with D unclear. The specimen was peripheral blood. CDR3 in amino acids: CASRESNQPQHF. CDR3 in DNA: TGTGCCAGCAGGGAGAGCAATCAGCCCCAGCATTTT.